A selection of T cell receptor beta chains follows, all from one sample in a study of chemoradiotherapy in HPV16-positive cancers. Sequencing was performed with immunoSEQ multiplex PCR; in TCRdb, only in-frame clones are kept and a portion is missing. The sample holds under 40,000 clones, 70% to 90% seen once. Sequencing was performed on blood, taken from a patient who underwent chemoradiotherapy. These receptors came from a human donor with HPV-associated anogenital cancer. CDR3s include the opening cysteine and the closing phenylalanine or tryptophan.

>TRBV5-1|TRBJ1-3
CASSLRSSGNTIYF
>TRBV30|TRBJ2-1
CAWNLGLAGREQFF
>TRBV18|TRBJ1-4
CASSPPQGGSRKLFF
>TRBV4-1|TRBJ1-2
CASSHAGTTDYDYTF
>TRBV7-6|TRBJ2-1
CASSRLAGRFDEQFF
>TRBV4-1|TRBJ2-2
CASSRQGQGTTGELFF
>TRBV5-1|TRBJ1-2
CASSFGLRQGAGLDGYTF
>TRBV4-2|TRBJ2-3
CASSQIAAGGPDTQYF
>TRBV11-2|TRBJ2-5
CASSLDIAGIGETQYF
>TRBV6-1|TRBJ1-3
CASRDKGNTIYF
>TRBV7-2|TRBJ1-2
CASSLADPGWGYTF
>TRBV4-1|TRBJ1-4
CASSQDTRPDEKLFF
>TRBV7-2|TRBJ1-3
CASSSQGARGNTIYF
>TRBV7-8|TRBJ2-3
CASSFRTSGRGSTDTQYF
>TRBV6-5|TRBJ2-1
CASSWGRGDYNEQFF
>TRBV6-5|TRBJ1-2
CATRGLGYGYTF
>TRBV4-2|TRBJ2-2
CASSDPGLAGANTGELFF
>TRBV2|TRBJ1-5
CASSDRVPGNQPQHF
>TRBV9|TRBJ1-2
CASSPGLQVYGYTF
>TRBV18|TRBJ1-2
CASSPSAGNDYTF
>TRBV7-9|TRBJ1-4
CASSLGDSPLKEKLFF
>TRBV10-1|TRBJ2-7
CASSDRQGLNEQYF
>TRBV30|TRBJ2-5
CAWRQGVEQETQYF
>TRBV5-1|TRBJ2-2
CASSLDAGRAGELFF
>TRBV19|TRBJ1-5
CASTSTGGQPQHF
>TRBV7-2|TRBJ2-3
CASSLDRVALDTQYF
>TRBV5-8|TRBJ2-3
CASTKFVADTQYF
>TRBV7-8|TRBJ2-7
CASSPILSGLAGAEQYF
>TRBV7-6|TRBJ1-2
CASSLGPGSGYTF
>TRBV27|TRBJ1-2
CASSLGQGGYGYTF
>TRBV18|TRBJ2-5
CASSPMQNINQETQYF
>TRBV6-5|TRBJ1-1
CASSYGKTAEAFF
>TRBV6-4|TRBJ2-2
CASSLTSGLSTGELFF
>TRBV11-2|TRBJ2-4
CASSTMAQTKNIQYF
>TRBV27|TRBJ2-7
CASSPFGRGGRYEQYF
>TRBV7-8|TRBJ2-3
CASSRAGATDTQYF
>TRBV6-4|TRBJ1-1
CASSLDGRNTEAFF
>TRBV6-5|TRBJ2-1
CASRTNSPDEQFF
>TRBV14|TRBJ1-1
CASSPDRGQQTGAFF
>TRBV7-8|TRBJ1-1
CASSPLREPAFF
>TRBV29-1|TRBJ2-2
CSVGQGGYSGELFF
>TRBV5-4|TRBJ2-5
CASSSGQRGETQYF
>TRBV5-1|TRBJ2-5
CASSEQGWKETQYF
>TRBV5-4|TRBJ2-2
CASSPTTGWVGGELFF
>TRBV7-2|TRBJ1-4
CASSFRQGMDEKLFF
>TRBV5-1|TRBJ2-2
CASSWTSGSGRTGELFF
>TRBV4-1|TRBJ1-1
CASSQRGSGTEAFF
>TRBV19|TRBJ2-7
CASSTLSGVATYEQYF
>TRBV14|TRBJ2-3
CASSPKGAGDTQYF